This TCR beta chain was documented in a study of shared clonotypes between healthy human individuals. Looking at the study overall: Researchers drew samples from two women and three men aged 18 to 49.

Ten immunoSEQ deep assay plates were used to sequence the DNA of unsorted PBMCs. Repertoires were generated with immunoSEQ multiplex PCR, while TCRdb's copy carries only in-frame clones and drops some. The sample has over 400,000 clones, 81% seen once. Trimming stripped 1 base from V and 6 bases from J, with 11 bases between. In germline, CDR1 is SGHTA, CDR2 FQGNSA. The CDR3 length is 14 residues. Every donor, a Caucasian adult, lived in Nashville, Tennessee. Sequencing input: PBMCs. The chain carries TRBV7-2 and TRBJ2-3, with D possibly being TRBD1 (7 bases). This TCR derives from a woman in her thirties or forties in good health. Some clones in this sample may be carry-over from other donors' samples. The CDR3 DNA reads TGTGCCAGCAGCTTAGTGCCAGGGGGGGATACGCAGTATTTT. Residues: CASSLVPGGDTQYF.